The table lists the clone carrying this T cell receptor (beta chain) with a few counts. The target antigen is unknown. Time point given: sample taken at primary tumor resection. Whole RNA obtained from tumor, nontumor lung or frozen PBMC underwent sequencing without sorting. Germline-derived CDR1 and CDR2 are MGHRA and YSYEKL. The CDR3 contains 16 residues. V was shortened by 3 bases and J by 0 bases, with 12 bases between the two germline ends. This entry belongs to a study of spatial heterogeneity in lung cancer. Overall study findings and caveats: Expanded tumor TCRs that were ubiquitous appeared in blood more at resection than follow-up.

TCRdb independently ran MiXCR on the 5' RACE reads; one entry per CDR3 protein. The sample has tens of thousands of distinct CDR3 sequences; 10% to 15% are singletons. The chain is built from TRBV4-1 and TRBJ2-1; D is uncertain. This receptor was obtained from a male donor with early-stage non-small cell lung cancer. Here the sequenced sample was PBMCs, taken at surgery. DNA for the CDR3: TGCGCCAGCAGCCAGGGAACACGGAGCTCCTACAATGAGCAGTTCTTC. It translates to CASSQGTRSSYNEQFF.